This entry describes one T cell receptor beta chain. This sample is drawn from a study of CD8 T cells in Susac syndrome. The V segment lost 4 bases and the J segment 3 bases; nucleotides outside the gene matches: 2. CDR1 is SNHLY, CDR2 FYNNEI, per germline. This CDR3 has 14 amino acids. Reverse transcription used about 0.45 to 1 ug RNA and random hexamers. Each CDR3 protein is one row after TCRdb ran MiXCR on the immunoSEQ multiplex PCR reads. The data contain 100,000 to 150,000 distinct CDR3 sequences, 80% to 95% of them seen just once; the ten biggest clones take up approximately 0.29%. The sequence was collected from a human donor with multiple sclerosis. This chain connects TRBV2 to TRBJ2-3, with 9 positions matching TRBD1. Sequenced material: CD8+ T cells from PBMCs. The CDR3 protein is CASSAGQGTDTQYF. Written as DNA, the CDR3 is TGTGCCAGCAGTGCGGGACAGGGAACAGATACGCAGTATTTT.